This T cell receptor beta chain was identified in a study of blood T cell repertoires in COVID-19. Study-level information: Samples taken during acute and convalescent COVID-19 were collected in the United States, Italy and Spain.

CDR1 is SGHTA, CDR2 FQGNSA, per germline. The V and J ends lost 4 bases and 4 bases respectively, with 14 bases between them. This CDR3 contains 16 residues. Participants were aged about 18 to 100 years from approximately 25 US areas. Donors in Cohort 3 counted as recovered after two negative PCRs, clearance, or symptom resolution. Per the authors' pipeline: Amplification from reference gene primers served as the basis for estimated nucleated cell counts. Produced via immunoSEQ multiplex PCR; TCRdb's table is partial and in-frame only. V and J calls and clone size are given by that table; D and trimming were obtained from the DNA. This table holds under 350,000 clones, roughly 90% found once.

The source material was PBMCs or T cells enriched from blood (not recorded which). This receptor was obtained from a woman aged 40 to 49 who had recovered from COVID-19. The chain has TRBV7-2 and TRBJ2-6; a weak D match, TRBD2 (6 bases). The CDR3 DNA is TGTGCCAGCAGCTACTCGGGGGAACCCGGGGCCAACGTCCTGACTTTC. Its translation is CASSYSGEPGANVLTF.